What follows is one T cell receptor beta chain and its context. Only a few counts were recorded for this clonotype. What this receptor recognizes is not known. The sample holds no much larger clone one base away, and base qualities are not on file. Stable hyperthyroidism was defined as no progression to ophthalmopathy within 18 months of follow-up. Hyperthyroidism patients were newly diagnosed, with disease duration under 2 months, and aged 18 to 65 years. Patients were excluded if they had other autoimmune diseases, uncontrolled infections, pregnancy or lactation. Diagnosis was based on clinical symptoms, serum thyroxine, TRAb, thyroid ultrasound and orbital computed tomography. Using Ficoll-Paque density gradient centrifugation, PBMCs were isolated from roughly 9.2 ml of fresh peripheral blood. Total RNA was extracted using Trizol reagent, and RNA quality was checked on an Agilent 2100 Bioanalyzer.

CDR1 and CDR2 are drawn from the germline V gene: MDHEN, SYDVKM. The CDR3, cysteine through phenylalanine, is 16 amino acids long. The retained sequence is limited to the CDR3, 48 bases, with the frame set at the first base. V is reduced by 4 bases and J by 5 bases, leaving a spacing of 20 bases between them. The data originate from a study of Graves' ophthalmopathy and Graves' hyperthyroidism (dated by TCRdb to the late 2010s). About the full investigation: Peripheral blood samples were taken at the time of initial diagnosis, before any treatment was given. To tell Graves' ophthalmopathy apart from Graves' hyperthyroidism, and to predict which patients would progress to ophthalmopathy, the study relied on TCR beta repertoire signatures. In total, under 150 blood samples were TCR-sequenced: roughly 45 ophthalmopathy, approximately 80 hyperthyroidism and about 17 hyperthyroidism-to-ophthalmopathy patients. To explore V-J signatures that distinguish ophthalmopathy from hyperthyroidism, a discovery set of about a hundred patients was enrolled, made up of 40 to 45 with ophthalmopathy and some 60 with stable hyperthyroidism. An independent validation cohort comprised under 20 hyperthyroidism patients and 15 to 17 patients who later progressed from hyperthyroidism to ophthalmopathy. In five or six hyperthyroidism patients, the T-cell repertoires found in thyroid tissue were compared with those found in blood. Following sample collection, hyperthyroidism patients were given methimazole at a starting dose of 30 mg daily, and ophthalmopathy patients were given high-dose intravenous methylprednisolone. The 100 discovery patients were randomly split 7:3 into training and test sets.

For repertoire sequencing, the TCR beta CDR3 regions were amplified from RNA transcripts. The first round was an RT-PCR using HTBI primers with the Qiagen OneStep RT-PCR kit, and this first round was followed by a second-round multiplex PCR, then size selection and purification. Libraries were sequenced on an Illumina HiSeq2000 using paired-end 100 bp reads. The paper's data handling went like this. SOAPnuke was used to process the reads, removing any read that contained adapters or uncalled bases, had a mean Phred below 15, or lacked an exact match to the constant primer or identifier. COPE v1.2.5 was used to merge high-quality paired reads. Clonotypes were defined as unique nucleotide sequences and were aligned to IMGT TRB V, D and J references using MiTCR v1.1. The analysis was limited to V-J combinations with a frequency above 0.0001, which together covered 99.2% of repertoires. For each V-J combination, a TCR clonal expansion and chaos score was defined as F50 clonal expansion divided by the chaos observed in the TCRdist matrix. Features were reduced by Welch's t-statistics and random forest to 10 to 15 V-J combinations, which fed a naive Bayes classifier. The similarity between thyroid and blood repertoires was quantified using the Morisita-Horn index. The public reads were run again by TCRdb, first through fastp at Q25 and then through MiXCR, and only productive beta chains were kept. Entries that share a CDR3 protein sequence are merged under the most common genes and DNA. TCRdb, rather than the study authors, made the V and J calls. This sample lists about 620,000 distinct CDR3 sequences; 20% to 25% were detected once. Approximately 6.9% of the sample goes to the ten largest clones.

What the work shows at the level of the full study, not this receptor alone: In cross-validation, the 13-signature model distinguished ophthalmopathy from stable hyperthyroidism with 85% to 90% sensitivity and roughly 81% specificity, and in the test set the corresponding values were approximately 80% and 68%. Sample size was not predetermined statistically, and investigators were not blinded to group allocation. Most expanded thyroid clonotypes with frequency above 0.001 were also detected in blood, suggesting blood repertoires may reflect the thyroid immune response. In validation, the model predicted ophthalmopathy progression with less than 71% sensitivity and less than 80% specificity; around twelve predicted patients were CT-confirmed with GO in a median of approximately 6.2 months.

The receptor's source is a woman aged 18-35 years with stable Graves' hyperthyroidism. Some clones in this sample may be carry-over from other donors' samples. Donor details come from another sample of the same person, matched by shared clones. The chain is made from TRBV28 and TRBJ2-5; TRBD2 might be the D gene, on 8 matching bases. The specimen sequenced was peripheral blood. The bases read TGTGCCAGCAGTTCCATCGGGAGGGGGCTGTTTGAGACCCAGTACTTC. It specifies CASSSIGRGLFETQYF.